Below are 5 T cell receptor beta chains sequenced from a single sample in a study of neurological immune-mediated disorders. TCRdb re-called the 5' RACE reads through MiXCR, storing one row per CDR3 protein. The sample contains approximately 51,000 distinct CDR3 sequences, around 3.3% of which appear only once. Sequences were obtained from PBMCs. The receptors were gathered from a man aged 35-49 years with multiple sclerosis.

This clonotype was observed many times. The gene calls are TRBV20-1 and TRBJ2-3; 10 nucleotides align to TRBD2. V gave up 5 bases and J gave up 1 base; unmatched junction bases: 12. Germline V gene lookup returns CDR1 DFQATT and CDR2 SNEGSKA (reference sequence). This CDR3 is 17 amino acids long. CDR3 sequence reads: CSAPRQAAGGRTDTQYF. In DNA, the CDR3 is TGCAGTGCTCCCCGACAAGCAGCGGGGGGGCGCACAGATACGCAGTATTTT.

This clonotype occurred many times. This chain connects TRBV7-2 to TRBJ2-7; 9 bases are a match to TRBD2. Germline V gives CDR1 SGHTA, CDR2 FQGNSA. This CDR3 has 14 amino acids. The J segment lost 3 bases and the V segment lost 3 bases, leaving 3 bases of the junction unmatched. CDR3 protein: CASSFLTSGYEQYF. Written as DNA, the CDR3 is TGTGCCAGCAGCTTCCTGACTAGCGGCTACGAGCAGTACTTC.

The J gene is TRBJ2-7, the V gene TRBV18; D is perhaps TRBD1 or TRBD2 (5 bases each). Trimming shortened V by 4 bases and J by 5 bases, and 15 bases separated the two germline ends. This CDR3 has 14 residues. CDR1 is KGHSH, CDR2 LQKENI, per germline. DNA for the CDR3: TGTGCCAGCTCACGAGAGAGGGGTAGGAACGAGCAGTACTTC. Protein sequence: CASSRERGRNEQYF.

At least ten counts were recorded for this clonotype. CDR3 in amino acids: CASRYSPGTEAFF. The CDR3 nucleotides are TGTGCCAGCAGGTACTCCCCTGGGACTGAAGCTTTCTTT. The chain is built from TRBV12-3 or TRBV12-4 and TRBJ1-1; D unresolved. This CDR3 is 13 amino acids long. Deletions cut 6 bases from V and 5 bases from J, with 13 bases between.

There are many counts of this clonotype. The J gene is TRBJ2-7, the V gene TRBV20-1; D is perhaps TRBD2 (7 bases). V lost 2 bases and J lost 7, with 18 bases in between. The germline V gene has CDR1 DFQATT and CDR2 SNEGSKA (reference sequence). CDR3 length: 14 amino acids. The chain's CDR3 is CSARPPGGPREQYF. The CDR3 bases are TGCAGTGCTAGACCGCCGGGGGGCCCACGGGAGCAGTACTTC.